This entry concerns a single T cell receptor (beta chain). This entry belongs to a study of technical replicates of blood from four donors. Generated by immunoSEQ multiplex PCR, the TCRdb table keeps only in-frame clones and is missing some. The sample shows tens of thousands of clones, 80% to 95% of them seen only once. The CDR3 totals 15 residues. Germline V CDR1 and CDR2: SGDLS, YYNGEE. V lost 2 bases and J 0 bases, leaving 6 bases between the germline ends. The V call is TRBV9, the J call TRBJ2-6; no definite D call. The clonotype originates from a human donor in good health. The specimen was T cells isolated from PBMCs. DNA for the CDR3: TGTGCCAGCAGCGTGACGGGCTCTGGGGCCAACGTCCTGACTTTC. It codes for CASSVTGSGANVLTF. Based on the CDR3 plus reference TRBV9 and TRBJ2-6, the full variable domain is DSGVTQTPKHLITATGQRVTLRCSPRSGDLSVYWYQQSLDQGLQFLIQYYNGEERAKGNILERFSAQQFPDLHSELNLSSLELGDSALYFCASSVTGSGANVLTFGAGSRLTVL.